This entry lists 23 T cell receptor beta chains sequenced from one sample in a study of regulatory T cells in long-lasting Graves disease. Sample time point: persistent/refractory GD, antithyroid drugs over 5 years with positive TRAb. Preparation of the TCR library used RNA extracted from PBMCs. Libraries of TCR beta came from iRepertoire HTBI primers plus Arm-PCR of CDR3 regions. MiXCR was run by TCRdb on the multiplex PCR reads, yielding one entry per CDR3 protein. The sample has around 400,000 distinct CDR3 sequences, 20% to 25% seen once. Material: peripheral blood mononuclear cells (PBMCs), obtained when the disease was refractory, from a patient treated with antithyroid drugs. The receptors come from a woman aged 40 to 50 with Graves disease.

The chain carries TRBV15 and TRBJ2-7; D uncertain. Trimming took off 1 base at V and 1 base at J, with 5 bases between the two ends. CDR3 length: 13 residues. The germline V gene has CDR1 LNHNV and CDR2 YYDKDF (reference sequence). The CDR3 sequence is CATSRGESYEQYF. CDR3 nucleotide sequence: TGTGCCACCAGCAGAGGAGAATCCTACGAGCAGTACTTC.

This clonotype was counted a few times. The V and J genes are TRBV11-2 and TRBJ2-7; 7 positions agree with TRBD1. Trimming took 4 bases from V and 3 from J; bases not matched to a gene: 6. The germline V gene encodes CDR1 SGHAT and CDR2 FQNNGV. The CDR3 runs to 14 residues. The CDR3 nucleotides read TGTGCCAGCAGCTACACCGACAGGGACTACGAGCAGTACTTC. It codes for CASSYTDRDYEQYF.

The V gene is TRBV3-1, the J gene TRBJ2-7, with 13 bases fitting TRBD2. Germline V CDR1 and CDR2: LGHDT, YNNKEL (reference sequence). J was trimmed by 7 bases and V by 3 bases; bases with no gene match: 9. The CDR3 totals 16 residues. The CDR3, as DNA: TGTGCCAGCAGCCAGGGGGGACTAGCGGGACCGGTGGAGCAGTACTTC. This gives the protein CASSQGGLAGPVEQYF.

A note on this clonotype: A read error may account for a junction end that differs from germline. The chain combines TRBV27 with TRBJ1-2; a possible D gene is TRBD1 (5 bases). Germline CDR1 reads MNHEY; CDR2 reads SMNVEV (reference sequence). The CDR3 is 13 amino acids. The chain's CDR3 is CASSLRGPYGCTF. The CDR3, as DNA: TGTGCCAGCAGTTTGAGGGGTCCCTATGGCTGCACCTTC.

A word on this clonotype: The junction shows a germline mismatch at one end, possibly a read error. In DNA form, the CDR3 reads TGTGCCAGCAGCTTAAGTGCGCTTGCAGGGGCGTACTCTGGAGACACCATATATTTT. Amino acid sequence: CASSLSALAGAYSGDTIYF. The J gene is TRBJ1-3, the V gene TRBV7-9, with D perhaps matching TRBD1 (6 bases). CDR3 length: 19 residues. CDR1 and CDR2 (germline): SEHNR, FQNEAQ (reference sequence).

This chain links TRBV5-1 with TRBJ1-3, with TRBD1 as a possible D gene (6 bases). V shed 4 bases and J shed 2 bases, with 13 bases lying between them. The CDR3 contains 15 residues. Germline values: CDR1 SGHRS, CDR2 YFSETQ. The CDR3 DNA reads TGCGCCAGCAGCGAACAGACAGGAGCTGGAAACACCATATATTTT. Translated, it gives CASSEQTGAGNTIYF.

The chain joins TRBV3-1 to TRBJ2-7; 7 nucleotides agree with TRBD2. Germline V gene sequence: CDR1 LGHDT, CDR2 YNNKEL (reference sequence). The CDR3 has 18 residues. The V gene end was trimmed by 5 bases and the J gene end by 3 bases; junction bases not matched to a gene: 19. The CDR3 loop reads CASSSKWDRTRGFYEQYF. The CDR3 nucleotides are TGTGCCAGCAGCTCTAAGTGGGATCGGACTAGGGGATTCTACGAGCAGTACTTC.

The rearrangement links TRBV11-3 to TRBJ2-1; the match to TRBD1 covers 8 bases. The length of the CDR3 is 15 residues. The germline gives CDR1 SGHNT, CDR2 YENEEA. J gave up 6 bases and V 1 base, and 5 bases lay outside the gene matches. The CDR3 sequence is CASSLGGTGFNEQFF. CDR3 in DNA: TGTGCCAGCAGCTTAGGGGGGACAGGCTTCAATGAGCAGTTCTTC.

This clonotype was detected only once. CDR3 nucleotide sequence: TGCGCCAGCAGCCACGGACCGAACACTGAAGCTTTCTTT. Its protein is CASSHGPNTEAFF. The rearrangement links TRBV4-1 to TRBJ1-1; D is uncertain. Germline V gene data show CDR1 as MGHRA and CDR2 as YSYEKL. V was pared by 3 bases and J by 1 base, with 6 bases between. The CDR3 length is 13 residues.

Comment on this clonotype: A single base separates this from a much larger clone, so it may be a read error. The rearrangement uses TRBV20-1 and TRBJ1-4, with TRBD1 identical over 11 bases. The CDR3 length is 13 residues. CDR1 is DFQATT and CDR2 is SNEGSKA in the germline V gene (reference sequence). This chain's CDR3 is CSARGTGGEKLLF. DNA for the CDR3: TGCAGTGCCCGTGGGACAGGGGGGGAAAAACTGCTTTTT.

The J gene is TRBJ2-2, the V gene TRBV7-9; D is possibly TRBD2 (5 bases). The V and J ends lost 5 bases and 1 base respectively, with 14 bases between them. This CDR3 contains 16 residues. Per the germline V gene, CDR1 is SEHNR and CDR2 is FQNEAQ (reference sequence). The CDR3 spells CASSTGVTENTGELFF. The DNA of the CDR3 is TGTGCCAGCAGCACCGGGGTCACAGAGAACACCGGGGAGCTGTTTTTT.

This clonotype occurred many times. J is TRBJ2-5 and V is TRBV2; tentative D call: TRBD1 (6 bases). Germline V gene lookup returns CDR1 SNHLY and CDR2 FYNNEI. The ends were cut back, 7 bases at V and 2 bases at J, with 11 bases in the middle. The CDR3 is made up of 13 amino acids. The CDR3 bases are TGTGCCAGCATAGGGACAAAACAAGAGACCCAGTACTTC. Translating it yields CASIGTKQETQYF.

Written as DNA, the CDR3 is TGTGCCAGCAGTTCCTGGGGCAGCACTGAAGCTTTCTTT. Protein product: CASSSWGSTEAFF. The chain links TRBV27 to TRBJ1-1; TRBD1 might be the D (5 bases). Per the germline V gene, CDR1 is MNHEY and CDR2 is SMNVEV (reference sequence). The germline V and J ends were trimmed by 4 bases and 4 bases, with 10 bases remaining between them. The length of the CDR3 is 13 residues.

This clonotype was detected once. The CDR3 loop reads CASSLRTSGTLSYEQYF. The DNA for the CDR3 is TGCGCCAGCAGCTTGAGGACTAGCGGGACCCTCTCCTACGAGCAGTACTTC. The chain joins TRBV5-1 to TRBJ2-7; 12 nucleotides match TRBD2. V shed 1 base, J shed 0 bases, and the junction held 5 bases outside the gene matches. This CDR3 region has 17 residues. CDR1 is SGHRS, CDR2 YFSETQ, per germline.

In the case of this clonotype: A read error may account for a junction end that differs from germline. The V gene is TRBV5-1, the J gene TRBJ2-7, with D uncertain. The CDR3 totals 13 residues. Per the germline V gene, CDR1 is SGHRS and CDR2 is YFSETQ. The CDR3: CASCREPPYEHYF. CDR3 nucleotide sequence: TGCGCCAGCTGTAGGGAACCCCCATACGAGCATTACTTC.

This clonotype was seen a few times. V gene TRBV20-1 combines with J gene TRBJ2-3; a weak D match, TRBD1 (5 bases). The CDR3 loop spans 13 amino acids. CDR1 DFQATT and CDR2 SNEGSKA come from the germline V gene (reference sequence). Between the trimmed V and J ends, which lost 5 bases and 4 bases, there was a span of 13 bases. The CDR3 sequence: CSAARAPPDTQYF. DNA for the CDR3: TGCAGTGCTGCCAGGGCTCCTCCAGATACGCAGTATTTT.

This clonotype was observed a few times. The gene calls are TRBV7-9 and TRBJ2-7; 12 bases are shared with TRBD2. The V gene end was trimmed by 6 bases and the J gene end by 6 bases; junction bases not matched to a gene: 12. CDR1 and CDR2 from the germline V gene are SEHNR and FQNEAQ (reference sequence). The CDR3 consists of 16 residues. Here the CDR3 reads CASRGVVTSGRREQYF. The CDR3 DNA sequence: TGTGCCAGCAGGGGGGTTGTGACTAGCGGGAGACGCGAGCAGTACTTC.

This clonotype was seen a few times. CDR3 nucleotide sequence: TGTGCCAGCAAAACAGGAGTGCGAGAGACCCAGTACTTC. This gives the protein CASKTGVRETQYF. The J gene is TRBJ2-5, the V gene TRBV28; D might be TRBD1 (5 bases). From germline, CDR1 is MDHEN and CDR2 SYDVKM. Trimming cost V 7 bases and J 4 bases, with 13 bases left between them. This CDR3 region has 13 residues.

This clonotype was observed a few times. The rearrangement links TRBV5-5 to TRBJ2-7, with a possible D match to TRBD1 (6 bases). The CDR3 is 14 amino acids. Germline V gene data show CDR1 as SGHKS and CDR2 as YYEKEE (reference sequence). V dropped 2 bases and J dropped 1 base, with 10 bases sitting between them. CDR3 nucleotide sequence: TGTGCCAGCAGCTTCGCAGGGGCGTCCTACGAGCAGTACTTC. This gives the protein CASSFAGASYEQYF.

The rearrangement uses TRBV14 and TRBJ2-1; 7 nucleotides match TRBD2. The CDR3 length is 17 residues. CDR1 and CDR2 (germline): SGHDN, FVKESK. Trimming at V came to 4 bases and at J to 0 bases, leaving 9 bases not matched to a gene. DNA for the CDR3: TGTGCCAGCAGCCGAGAATGGGACTATTCCTCCTACAATGAGCAGTTCTTC. It encodes CASSREWDYSSYNEQFF.

This clonotype was observed at least ten times. The chain uses TRBV15 and TRBJ1-4; D may be TRBD1 (6 bases). CDR3 length: 16 amino acids. V gave up 5 bases and J gave up 8 bases, with 21 bases separating them. Germline CDR1 and CDR2: LNHNV and YYDKDF (reference sequence). CDR3 coding DNA: TGTGCCACCAGCCTAGGCCCGGGGGGCGCCCTCGAAAAACTGTTTTTT. This encodes CATSLGPGGALEKLFF.

The sample holds many counts of this clonotype. The V and J genes are TRBV28 and TRBJ2-5; the D gene is possibly TRBD2 (6 bases). The germline gives CDR1 MDHEN, CDR2 SYDVKM. Trimming shortened V by 11 bases and J by 5 bases, and 24 bases separated the two germline ends. The CDR3 contains 15 residues. CDR3 sequence reads: CASGGLASLGETQYF. In nucleotides, the CDR3 is TGTGCCTCTGGGGGGTTAGCCTCCCTGGGGGAGACCCAGTACTTC.

This clonotype has only a few counts. One end of the junction fails to match germline, which may point to a read error. The chain recombines TRBV4-1 with TRBJ1-2, with 8 bases that match TRBD1. Germline-derived CDR1 and CDR2 are MGHRA and YSYEKL. CDR3 length: 15 amino acids. This CDR3 is CASSQVEDRAIGYTF. In nucleotides, the CDR3 is TGTGCCAGCAGCCAAGTCGAGGACAGGGCCATTGGCTACACCTTC.